This T cell receptor beta chain stems from a study of blood T cell repertoires in COVID-19. Study information: Acute and convalescent COVID-19 samples came from the United States, Italy and Spain. Nucleic acid was either cDNA or gDNA, and it came from T cells, B-cell-depleted T cells, or PBMCs.

TCRdb's table, derived via immunoSEQ multiplex PCR, lists solely in-frame clones and lacks some. The sample has 150,000 or so clones, roughly 90% seen once; the top ten hold 2.3%. The V gene end was trimmed by 4 bases and the J gene end by 9 bases; junction bases not matched to a gene: 9. The CDR3 is made up of 15 amino acids. CDR1 and CDR2 from the germline V gene are SGHRS and YFSETQ. The chain combines TRBV5-1 with TRBJ2-1, with 11 bases identical to TRBD1. Sequenced sample: peripheral blood. The TCR was taken from a human donor in a cohort sampled during active COVID-19. CDR3 protein: CASSQDPGQGGEQFF. The CDR3 nucleotides read TGCGCCAGCAGCCAAGACCCGGGACAGGGGGGTGAGCAGTTCTTC.